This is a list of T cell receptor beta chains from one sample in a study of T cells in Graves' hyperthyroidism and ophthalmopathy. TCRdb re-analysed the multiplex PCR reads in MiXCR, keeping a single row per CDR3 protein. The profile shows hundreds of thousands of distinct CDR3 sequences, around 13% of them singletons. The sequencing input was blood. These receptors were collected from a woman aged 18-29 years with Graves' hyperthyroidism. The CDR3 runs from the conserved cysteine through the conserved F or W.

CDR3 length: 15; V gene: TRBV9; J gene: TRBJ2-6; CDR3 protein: CASSASSAGANVLTF
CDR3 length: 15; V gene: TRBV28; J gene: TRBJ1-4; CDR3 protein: CASSVLLSGASELFF
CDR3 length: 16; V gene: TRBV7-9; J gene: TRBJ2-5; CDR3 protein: CASSHYSGQDGETQYF
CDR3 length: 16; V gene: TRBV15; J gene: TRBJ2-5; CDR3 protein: CATSRRDRGNQETQYF
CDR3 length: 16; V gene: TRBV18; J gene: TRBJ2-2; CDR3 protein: CASSPPARANTGELFF
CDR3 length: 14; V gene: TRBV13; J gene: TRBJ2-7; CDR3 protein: CASSRGKTGREQYF
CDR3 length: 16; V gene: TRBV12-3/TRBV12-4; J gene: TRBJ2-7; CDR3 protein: CASSPISSGSTYEQYF
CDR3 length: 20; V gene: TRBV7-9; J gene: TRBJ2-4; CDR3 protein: CASSFPTGRGPGLAKNIQYF
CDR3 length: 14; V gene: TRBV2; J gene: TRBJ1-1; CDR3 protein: CASSWDSPNTEAFF
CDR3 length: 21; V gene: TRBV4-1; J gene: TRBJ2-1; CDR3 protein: CASSQGVVGLALKSSYNEQFF